The 14 T cell receptor beta chains below come from one sample, sequenced in a study of beta chain features in type 1 diabetes. Of the isolated RNA, all was reverse transcribed, and so the sequenced material was expressed TCRB transcripts. Some clones are missing from TCRdb's copy, which holds only in-frame ones; the method was immunoSEQ multiplex PCR. The table lists fewer than 550,000 clones, about an eighth of them singletons. The material sequenced was naive CD4+ T cells from blood. Receptors originate from a woman under 30 in good health.

The chain couples TRBV5-4 to TRBJ1-2; perhaps TRBD1 as D (5 bases). The CDR3 contains 15 residues. Trimming took off 3 bases at V and 0 bases at J, with 12 bases between the two ends. From germline, CDR1 is SGHNT and CDR2 YYREEE (reference sequence). CDR3 region: CASSSPTAANYGYTF. Written as DNA, the CDR3 is TGTGCCAGCAGCTCTCCGACAGCAGCTAACTATGGCTACACCTTC. The variable domain in full, with the rest retrieved from reference TRBV5-4 and TRBJ1-2, is ETGVTQSPTHLIKTRGQQVTLRCSSQSGHNTVSWYQQALGQGPQFIFQYYREEENGRGNFPPRFSGLQFPNYSSELNVNALELDDSALYLCASSSPTAANYGYTFGSGTRLTVV.

This clone was counted between two and nine times. The V and J genes are TRBV7-9 and TRBJ2-7, with TRBD2 as a possible D gene (5 bases). Deletions cut 8 bases from V and 4 bases from J, with 9 bases between. The germline V gene has CDR1 SEHNR and CDR2 FQNEAQ (reference sequence). This CDR3 contains 11 residues. This CDR3 reads CASGRTYEQYF. The CDR3 bases are TGTGCCAGCGGGCGGACTTACGAGCAGTACTTC.

This rearrangement joins TRBV7-3 to TRBJ2-1; D is undetermined. The V gene lost 2 bases and the J gene lost 8 bases, with 10 bases spanning the gap. Germline V gene sequence: CDR1 SGHTA, CDR2 FQGTGA. The CDR3 has 13 amino acids. Here the CDR3 DNA reads TGTGCCAGCAGCTTATTCGGCTTCGATGAGCAGTTCTTC. Residues: CASSLFGFDEQFF.

The chain recombines TRBV6-6 with TRBJ2-1; unclear D gene. Trimming shortened V by 2 bases and J by 1 base, and 6 bases separated the two germline ends. CDR1 MNHNY and CDR2 SVGAGI come from the germline V gene (reference sequence). CDR3 length equals 14 residues. DNA for the CDR3: TGTGCCAGCAGTTACGAGCGTTCCTACAATGAGCAGTTCTTC. Translated: CASSYERSYNEQFF.

The chain combines TRBV4-3 with TRBJ1-1, with D tentatively TRBD1 (5 bases). The V end lost 3 bases, the J end lost 4 bases, and 15 bases lay between the germline ends. The CDR3 length is 15 residues. Germline CDR1 reads LGHNA; CDR2 reads YSLEER. The CDR3 sequence is CASSQGKLGVTEAFF. The CDR3 DNA is TGCGCCAGCAGCCAGGGTAAATTGGGGGTCACTGAAGCTTTCTTT.

J is TRBJ2-5 and V is TRBV29-1; possibly TRBD2 for D (6 bases). The V end was cut by 5 bases, the J end by 4 bases, with 17 bases between. Germline CDR1 SQVTM, CDR2 ANQGSEA. CDR3 length equals 14 residues. Written as DNA, the CDR3 is TGCAGCGTTTTCCGGGGGAGACTTATAGAGACCCAGTACTTC. Its protein is CSVFRGRLIETQYF.

The CDR3 DNA sequence: TGTGCCAGCAGTGTCCCTCCCGACTATGGCTACACCTTC. Translation gives CASSVPPDYGYTF. The chain recombines TRBV4-2 with TRBJ1-2; D is ambiguous. The CDR3 runs 13 residues. Trimming removed 6 bases from V and 3 bases from J, with 11 bases in between. Germline V CDR1 and CDR2: LGHNA, YNFKEQ.

As to this clone: Other DNA sequences of this sample code for an identical CDR3. The V gene is TRBV9, the J gene TRBJ2-2; D unclear. Looked up from germline, CDR1 is SGDLS and CDR2 is YYNGEE. The CDR3 loop spans 14 amino acids. V was clipped by 0 bases and J by 2 bases, with 5 bases between them. CDR3 in amino acids: CASSVVSNTGELFF. DNA of the CDR3: TGTGCCAGCAGCGTAGTTTCTAACACCGGGGAGCTGTTTTTT.

The rearrangement links TRBV7-9 to TRBJ1-5, with D hard to call. From germline, CDR1 is SEHNR and CDR2 FQNEAQ (reference sequence). The V and J ends lost 0 bases and 3 bases respectively, with 6 bases between them. The CDR3 is 14 residues long. This CDR3 reads CASSLAGINQPQHF. The CDR3 DNA reads TGTGCCAGCAGCTTAGCGGGGATCAATCAGCCCCAGCATTTT. Looking up the rest from reference TRBV7-9 and TRBJ1-5 gives the full variable domain: DTGVSQNPRHKITKRGQNVTFRCDPISEHNRLYWYRQTLGQGPEFLTYFQNEAQLEKSRLLSDRFSAERPKGSFSTLEIQRTEQGDSAMYLCASSLAGINQPQHFGDGTRLSIL.

The gene calls are TRBV7-8 and TRBJ2-1; D ambiguous. This CDR3 contains 16 residues. The germline CDR1 and CDR2 sequences are SGHVS and FQNEAQ. V lost 3 bases and J lost 6, with 18 bases in between. For the CDR3, the DNA is TGTGCCAGCAGCTTGACTTGGTGGAGCCCCGGCAATGAGCAGTTCTTC. Encoded protein: CASSLTWWSPGNEQFF.

V usage is TRBV7-9 and J usage is TRBJ2-1, with D unclear. The CDR3 has 13 residues. Germline V gene sequence: CDR1 SEHNR, CDR2 FQNEAQ (reference sequence). Trimming removed 3 bases at V and 3 bases at J, with 6 bases between. DNA of the CDR3: TGTGCCAGCAGCTTCCTCGTCTACAATGAGCAGTTCTTC. Protein sequence: CASSFLVYNEQFF.

There are a few counts of this clone. The chain recombines TRBV7-2 with TRBJ2-3; TRBD1 is a possible D gene (6 bases). The CDR3 loop spans 16 amino acids. V lost 3 bases and J 2 bases, leaving 15 bases between the germline ends. Germline V lookup: CDR1 SGHTA, CDR2 FQGNSA. CDR3 residues: CASSFLPTGLTDTQYF. CDR3 bases: TGTGCCAGCAGCTTTCTCCCGACAGGACTCACAGATACGCAGTATTTT.

This clone came up a few times. J is TRBJ2-5 and V is TRBV5-1; 7 nucleotides agree with TRBD1. Germline CDR1 and CDR2: SGHRS and YFSETQ. The CDR3 has 15 residues. Trimming cost V 0 bases and J 5 bases; bases outside gene matches: 7. The CDR3 sequence is CASSLVGGARETQYF. CDR3 DNA sequence: TGCGCCAGCAGCTTGGTAGGGGGCGCACGGGAGACCCAGTACTTC.

This clone was found a few times. DNA for the CDR3: TGTGCCAGCAGTGAATGGTCTGGGACCCAGTACTTC. This codes for CASSEWSGTQYF. V usage is TRBV6-1 and J usage is TRBJ2-5; the D is unclear. Germline V CDR1 and CDR2: MNHNS, SASEGT. CDR3 length: 12 amino acids. V lost 2 bases, J lost 7 bases, and 8 bases lay in between.